These T cell receptor beta chains were read from a single sample in a study of identical twins. TCRdb called the 5' RACE reads again in MiXCR, with one record for every CDR3 protein. The sample lists under 900,000 distinct CDR3 sequences, 10% to 15% occurring once. The sample was also linked to a second study, of yellow fever vaccine responses in identical twins.

What was sequenced was PBMCs. The source is a woman younger than 35 in good health. Both conserved end residues are part of each CDR3. Each record gives: D gene, clone size, J gene, V gene, CDR3 protein, CDR3 DNA. D genes are given only for firm matches. Clone size appears in some rows only: once, few, many, or a class for an expanded clone.

- - TRBJ2-5 TRBV20-1 CSALVTEETQYF TGCAGTGCCCTAGTCACGGAAGAGACCCAGTACTTC
TRBD1 - TRBJ1-5 TRBV20-1 CSAQWGRGLLGPQHF TGCAGTGCACAGTGGGGCAGGGGGCTTCTTGGGCCCCAGCATTTT
- - TRBJ2-5 TRBV11-3 CASSLDRKQETQYF TGTGCCAGCAGCTTGGACCGTAAACAAGAGACCCAGTACTTC
TRBD1 many TRBJ1-2 TRBV4-1 CASSPAGQMFGYGYTF TGCGCCAGCAGCCCCGCGGGACAGATGTTCGGTTATGGCTACACCTTC
TRBD1 - TRBJ2-1 TRBV24-1 CATSDLRQGKSNNEQFF TGTGCCACCAGTGACCTCAGACAGGGGAAGAGCAACAATGAGCAGTTCTTC
- few TRBJ1-1 TRBV5-1 CASSLQGFWKVNTEAFF TGCGCCAGCAGCTTGCAGGGTTTTTGGAAAGTGAACACTGAAGCTTTCTTT
TRBD2 - TRBJ2-5 TRBV27 CASSSGTSGGYWETQYF TGTGCCAGCAGTTCGGGGACTAGCGGGGGGTATTGGGAGACCCAGTACTTC
- many TRBJ2-1 TRBV6-1 CASSNTGASYNEQFF TGTGCCAGCAGTAATACGGGGGCGTCCTACAATGAGCAGTTCTTC
- few TRBJ2-7 TRBV29-1 CSVRTLNEQYF TGCAGCGTCCGTACTTTGAACGAGCAGTACTTC
- - TRBJ2-2 TRBV7-3 CASSFGREGELFF TGTGCCAGCAGCTTTGGGCGGGAAGGGGAGCTGTTTTTT
- - TRBJ2-7 TRBV29-1 CSVRQSSYEQYF TGCAGCGTTCGGCAGAGCTCCTACGAGCAGTACTTC
- few TRBJ1-5 TRBV20-1 CSAASPGFSYSNQPQHF TGCAGTGCCGCAAGTCCGGGCTTCTCGTATAGCAATCAGCCCCAGCATTTT
TRBD2 - TRBJ2-1 TRBV6-5 CASSYSWAAGGIYNEQFF TGTGCCAGCAGTTACTCCTGGGCAGCGGGGGGGATCTACAATGAGCAGTTCTTC
- many TRBJ1-1 TRBV4-1 CASSQDLLQGSLNTEAFF TGCGCCAGCAGCCAAGATCTTTTGCAGGGAAGTTTGAACACTGAAGCTTTCTTT
TRBD1 few TRBJ1-1 TRBV28 CASSPWTGEFTEAFF TGTGCCAGCAGTCCCTGGACAGGAGAGTTCACTGAAGCTTTCTTT
- few TRBJ1-2 TRBV20-1 CSLYGYTF TGCAGCTTGTATGGCTACACCTTC
TRBD1 few TRBJ1-1 TRBV29-1 CSVQKDRVNTEAFF TGCAGCGTCCAGAAGGACAGGGTGAACACTGAAGCTTTCTTT
- - TRBJ2-5 TRBV20-1 CSAFDVSALGPQETQYF TGCAGTGCTTTCGACGTGAGCGCCCTGGGTCCCCAAGAGACCCAGTACTTC
TRBD2 few TRBJ2-1 TRBV28 CASSASRGSGRIYNEQFF TGTGCCAGCAGCGCAAGTAGGGGTAGCGGGAGGATCTACAATGAGCAGTTCTTC
- - TRBJ2-5 TRBV6-1 CASSEGGAQETQYF TGTGCCAGCAGTGAGGGCGGCGCCCAAGAGACCCAGTACTTC
- - TRBJ2-6 TRBV9 CASSVGSGANVLTF TGTGCCAGCAGCGTAGGCTCTGGGGCCAACGTCCTGACTTTC
- - TRBJ1-1 TRBV7-2 CASSTAVLVNTEAFF TGTGCCAGCAGCACAGCGGTGTTGGTGAACACTGAAGCTTTCTTT
- - TRBJ2-5 TRBV7-9 CASSLAGQKSETQYF TGTGCCAGCAGCTTAGCGGGACAAAAATCGGAGACCCAGTACTTC
TRBD2 - TRBJ2-7 TRBV25-1 CASSSRGTSGNSYEQYF TGTGCCAGCAGTTCCCGGGGGACTAGCGGGAACTCCTACGAGCAGTACTTC
TRBD2 few TRBJ2-2 TRBV5-1 CASTPALAVSGELFF TGCGCCAGCACCCCGGCTCTAGCGGTTAGCGGGGAGCTGTTTTTT
- - TRBJ1-1 TRBV18 CASSPRFALNTEAFF TGTGCCAGCTCACCAAGGTTTGCCTTGAACACTGAAGCTTTCTTT
TRBD2 few TRBJ2-1 TRBV7-7 CASSLDRPGLGHEQFF TGTGCCAGCAGCTTAGATCGCCCGGGACTAGGCCATGAGCAGTTCTTC